This T cell receptor beta chain is from a study of blood T cell repertoires in COVID-19. About the study: The United States, Italy and Spain provided the acute and convalescent COVID-19 samples. T cells, B-cell-depleted T cells, or PBMCs supplied cDNA or gDNA.

In its sample, this clone was seen once. Original processing methods: Nucleated cell number was recorded as an estimate derived from reference gene primer amplification. Here immunoSEQ multiplex PCR was the method, and the copy in TCRdb shows in-frame clones only, minus some. Clonal size and the V and J genes are those of that table, whereas D and trimming came from the DNA. Altogether 130,000 to 150,000 clones are present, approximately 84% being singletons, with the ten largest covering under 9.5%. The CDR3 has 13 residues. Germline-derived CDR1 and CDR2 are KGHSH and LQKENI. The ends were cut back, 6 bases at V and 3 bases at J, with 12 bases in the middle.

The V gene is TRBV18, the J gene TRBJ2-7; D is perhaps TRBD2 (5 bases). The sequence came from a woman of 80 years or more in a cohort sampled during active or convalescent COVID-19. Sequencing input: peripheral blood. As DNA, the CDR3 is TGTGCCAGCTCGAAAAGAGGGAGCTACGAGCAGTACGTC. This codes for CASSKRGSYEQYV.